This T cell receptor (beta chain) was sequenced for a study of radiation and T cells in renal cell carcinoma (dated by TCRdb to about 2020). About the investigation overall: In total, 50 to 60 samples underwent TCR beta sequencing: around 26 tumors plus 27 peripheral blood samples. Across all 55 or so samples, approximately 4,000,000 unique CDR3 nucleotide sequences, encoding 2.5 million to 3 million unique CDR3 amino acid sequences, were identified. The last blood draw occurred 4 weeks after radiation, at the same time as nephrectomy.

The cysteine opens and the phenylalanine closes a CDR3 of 16 amino acids. The sequence is cut down to CDR3 DNA, 48 bases in frame from base 1. Trimming costs V 5 bases and J 4 bases, and their ends lie 20 bases apart. The germline V gene provides CDR1 SGHAT and CDR2 FQNNGV. The time point label, as the study defines it: blood 4 weeks post-SBRT, at nephrectomy. The sample's treatment or condition, from its label and the paper: 15 Gy SBRT to primary tumor, nephrectomy 4 weeks later. The samples were drawn from a clinical trial, where primary renal cell carcinomas were treated with 15 Gy of stereotactic body radiation therapy and then removed by nephrectomy 4 weeks afterward. To follow tumor-enriched clonotypes, peripheral blood was collected serially from radiation-treated patients at baseline and again at 2 weeks and 4 weeks after SBRT. Every patient had renal cell carcinoma of clear cell pathology. The QIAamp DNA Blood Mini Kit (Qiagen) was used to prepare genomic DNA for TCR sequencing. Samples were included in the analyses only if all quality control checks were passed.

As regards this clone: Its recognized antigen is unknown. There are no base qualities to consult, and no much larger clone falls within one base.

The full study reports these points: Because no pretreatment tumor biopsies were available, whether clonotypes were present in the tumor at baseline could not be determined. Because the trial had a single-armed design, the trial could not examine how radiation dose or scheduling affected the TCR repertoire. Changes in the blood repertoire were not tracked past 4 weeks after treatment. An increase in top tumor clonotypes in blood was observed from baseline to 2 weeks post-radiation, followed by contraction by 4 weeks, which was taken to suggest transient expansion of tumor-resident clones.

Following the manufacturer's recommendations, the immunoSEQ kit was used to generate TCR beta libraries from genomic DNA. Library preparation used a first multiplex PCR with proprietary primers, then a second PCR adding unique barcodes, with bead cleanups after each round. Each sample batch included a kit-provided positive control reaction and a negative control reaction. The final libraries were assessed on an Agilent 4200 TapeStation D1000 ScreenTape, pooled by volume, and quantified by qPCR. Sequencing ran on an Illumina NextSeq500 with a MidOutput 150-cycle cartridge, using 156 Read1 and 15 Index1 cycles with kit custom primers. The pooled library was loaded at roughly 0.9 pM with about 21% PhiX control spiked in. The original pipeline was this. Vendor-processed data were analyzed in R, and a clonotype was defined as all T cells sharing the same CDR3 nucleotide sequence. For clone abundance analyses, frequencies were normalized to the 10,000 most abundant clones in each sample. Public T cell clones, averaging fewer than five per sample, were removed before analysis. An abundance difference of at least 32-fold between compartments was the criterion for calling clonotypes tumor-enriched or baseline blood-enriched. A beta-binomial differential abundance model was used to identify clonotypes that expanded or contracted between blood time points. Similarity between tumor and blood repertoires was quantified using the Baroni-Urbani and Buser coefficient, and groups were compared with two-tailed Wilcoxon tests in R. TCRdb's version of the immuneACCESS table is confined to in-frame rearrangements and falls short of the full clone set. An unresolved V gene accounts for under half of the shortfall where checked; the remainder is of unknown origin. The V and J calls and clone size are taken from that table; D and trimming were inferred from the DNA. Present in this sample are 140,000 to 150,000 clones, less than 90% of which were seen just once. The top ten hold about 17% of the sample.

The sequenced sample was blood, obtained from a patient whose treatment included radiotherapy and nephrectomy. This chain is built from TRBV11-2 and TRBJ1-1; the D gene is perhaps TRBD1, on 5 matching bases. The sequence was obtained from a woman aged 45 to 65 with renal cell carcinoma. The CDR3 protein is CASSPLWGTASTEAFF. In nucleotides, the sequence is TGTGCCAGCAGCCCCCTTTGGGGGACGGCTAGCACTGAAGCTTTCTTT.